These 20 T cell receptor beta chains came from one sample sequenced in a study of shared clonotypes between healthy human individuals. Assay: immunoSEQ multiplex PCR; the TCRdb copy retains only in-frame clones and omits some. The data contain about 560,000 clones, roughly four fifths of them singletons. The sample consisted of PBMCs. Receptor source: a woman aged 40 to 55 in good health. Some clones in this sample may be carry-over from other donors' samples.

The J gene is TRBJ1-1, the V gene TRBV25-1; D call uncertain. V shed 8 bases and J shed 4 bases, with 11 bases lying between them. CDR1 is MGHDK and CDR2 is SYGVNS in the germline V gene. The CDR3 is made up of 12 amino acids. As DNA, the CDR3 is TGTGCCAGCTCCCCGGGTTCCACTGAAGCTTTCTTT. It is translated as CASSPGSTEAFF.

CDR3 loop: CASASSPRGRAYEQYF. CDR3 coding DNA: TGTGCTAGTGCCTCCTCCCCCCGGGGCAGGGCGTACGAGCAGTACTTC. This sequence joins TRBV12-5 and TRBJ2-7; the D gene could be TRBD1 or TRBD2 (5 bases each). Germline CDR1 LGHNT, CDR2 FRNRAP. The CDR3 is 16 residues long. V lost 7 bases, J lost 4 bases, and 23 bases lay in between.

The chain combines TRBV13 with TRBJ2-1; TRBD2 matches 15 bases. The germline gives CDR1 PRHDT, CDR2 FYEKMQ (reference sequence). This CDR3 region has 19 residues. J lost 2 bases, V lost 4 bases, and 9 bases had no gene match. In nucleotides, the CDR3 is TGTGCCAGCAGCTCCACGACTAGGACTAGCGGGAGGGCCTACAATGAGCAGTTCTTC. It codes for CASSSTTRTSGRAYNEQFF.

The J gene is TRBJ2-1, the V gene TRBV7-9; possibly TRBD2 for D (6 bases). Trimming removed 1 base at V and 8 bases at J, with 12 bases between. In germline, CDR1 is SEHNR, CDR2 FQNEAQ (reference sequence). CDR3 length: 14 amino acids. Written as DNA, the CDR3 is TGTGCCAGCAGCTTAGAGGGAGGCTTCGATGAGCAGTTCTTC. Translation gives CASSLEGGFDEQFF.

V usage is TRBV7-2 and J usage is TRBJ2-1, with D unresolved. Trimming cost V 0 bases and J 10 bases, with 10 bases left between them. CDR3 length: 13 amino acids. The germline V gene has CDR1 SGHTA and CDR2 FQGNSA. Written as DNA, the CDR3 is TGTGCCAGCAGCTTAGCAAGGGTTGGGGAGCAGTTCTTC. It codes for CASSLARVGEQFF. Looking up the rest from reference TRBV7-2 and TRBJ2-1 gives the full variable domain: GAGVSQSPSNKVTEKGKDVELRCDPISGHTALYWYRQSLGQGLEFLIYFQGNSAPDKSGLPSDRFSAERTGGSVSTLTIQRTQQEDSAVYLCASSLARVGEQFFGPGTRLTVL.

This clone was observed many times. The rearrangement uses TRBV28 and TRBJ2-7; 7 nucleotides match TRBD1. The germline V gene has CDR1 MDHEN and CDR2 SYDVKM. J was trimmed by 9 bases and V by 6 bases; bases with no gene match: 17. The CDR3 runs 15 residues. The chain's CDR3 is CASSPGDRDVVGQYF. The DNA for the CDR3 is TGTGCCAGCAGCCCCGGAGACAGGGATGTGGTCGGGCAGTACTTC.

This chain uses TRBV6-1 with TRBJ2-2, with TRBD1 identical over 8 bases. Germline CDR1 is MNHNS and CDR2 is SASEGT. The CDR3 runs to 15 residues. Trimming cost V 6 bases and J 3 bases; bases outside gene matches: 6. The CDR3 sequence is CASSPGQGDTGELFF. The CDR3 DNA follows: TGTGCCAGCAGCCCCGGACAGGGCGACACCGGGGAGCTGTTTTTT.

This chain uses TRBV7-9 with TRBJ2-3; the D is unclear. This CDR3 has 17 residues. V was clipped by 4 bases and J by 0 bases, with 17 bases between them. Germline CDR1 is SEHNR and CDR2 is FQNEAQ (reference sequence). The CDR3 spells CASSSAWPRRSTDTQYF. For the CDR3, the DNA is TGTGCCAGCAGCTCAGCCTGGCCCCGGCGGAGCACAGATACGCAGTATTTT.

The rearrangement joins TRBV4-2 to TRBJ2-3; 9 bases fit TRBD2. Germline V gives CDR1 LGHNA, CDR2 YNFKEQ. The ends lost 0 bases at V and 6 bases at J; junction bases unmatched: 10. This CDR3 spans 17 amino acids. The DNA of the CDR3 is TGTGCCAGCAGCCAAGATGGGGCTAGCGGGATCGGCGATACGCAGTATTTT. Its protein product is CASSQDGASGIGDTQYF.

This clone was seen only a few times. The V gene is TRBV18, the J gene TRBJ2-7, with TRBD2 matching over 9 bases. The germline V gene has CDR1 KGHSH and CDR2 LQKENI. The CDR3 totals 15 residues. With 2 bases clipped from V and 5 bases from J, the junction kept 7 bases outside the gene matches. CDR3 loop: CASSPTSSGKDEQYF. The CDR3 DNA is TGTGCCAGCTCACCAACGTCTAGCGGGAAGGACGAGCAGTACTTC. Combining the CDR3 with reference TRBV18 and TRBJ2-7 gives the whole variable domain NAGVMQNPRHLVRRRGQEARLRCSPMKGHSHVYWYRQLPEEGLKFMVYLQKENIIDESGMPKERFSAEFPKEGPSILRIQQVVRGDSAAYFCASSPTSSGKDEQYFGPGTRLTVT.

The chain joins TRBV10-1 to TRBJ2-1, with 7 positions matching TRBD1. Germline lookup yields CDR1 WNHNN and CDR2 SYGVQD (reference sequence). This CDR3 is built from 13 residues. Trimming at V came to 6 bases and at J to 5 bases, leaving 4 bases not matched to a gene. The CDR3 nucleotides are TGCGCCAGCAGCCCCGGGACAGACAATGAGCAGTTCTTC. Protein product: CASSPGTDNEQFF.

The rearrangement joins TRBV2 to TRBJ2-2; 13 nucleotides match TRBD2. The J segment lost 4 bases and the V segment lost 6 bases, leaving 2 bases of the junction unmatched. From germline, CDR1 is SNHLY and CDR2 FYNNEI. The CDR3 totals 15 residues. The CDR3 spells CASRGLAGRTGELFF. The CDR3 DNA follows: TGTGCCAGCAGGGGACTAGCGGGACGCACCGGGGAGCTGTTTTTT.

This rearrangement joins TRBV19 to TRBJ2-7; 8 bases align to TRBD1. CDR1 and CDR2 (germline): LNHDA, SQIVND (reference sequence). The CDR3 loop spans 16 amino acids. The junction had 8 bases not matched to a gene; V was cut back by 4 bases and J by 0 bases. This CDR3 is CASSTRGQGGSYEQYF. CDR3 DNA: TGTGCCAGTAGTACCCGAGGACAGGGTGGCTCCTACGAGCAGTACTTC.

This chain uses TRBV7-3 with TRBJ2-3; 7 nucleotides match TRBD1. Germline loops: CDR1 SGHTA, CDR2 FQGTGA. This CDR3 contains 16 residues. With V trimmed by 4 bases and J by 0 bases, 7 bases remained unmatched. CDR3 protein: CASSSRQGTSTDTQYF. The CDR3 nucleotides read TGTGCCAGCAGCTCCCGACAGGGAACTAGCACAGATACGCAGTATTTT. The full variable domain, completed using reference TRBV7-3 and TRBJ2-3, is GAGVSQTPSNKVTEKGKYVELRCDPISGHTALYWYRQSLGQGPEFLIYFQGTGAADDSGLPNDRFFAVRPEGSVSTLKIQRTERGDSAVYLCASSSRQGTSTDTQYFGPGTRLTVL.

Only a few counts were recorded for this clone. J is TRBJ1-2 and V is TRBV2; D is undetermined. V shed 7 bases and J shed 5 bases, with 8 bases lying between them. Germline V gene sequence: CDR1 SNHLY, CDR2 FYNNEI. The CDR3 spans 11 residues. CDR3 sequence reads: CASTPQYGYTF. The CDR3 DNA reads as TGTGCCAGCACTCCCCAATATGGCTACACCTTC.

V is TRBV9 and J is TRBJ2-7; 7 positions agree with TRBD2. The CDR3 runs to 15 residues. The ends lost 2 bases at V and 2 bases at J; junction bases unmatched: 7. Germline CDR1 is SGDLS and CDR2 is YYNGEE. The CDR3 spells CASSVASGPTYEQYF. CDR3 bases: TGTGCCAGCAGCGTCGCTAGCGGACCCACCTACGAGCAGTACTTC.

The chain has TRBV4-3 and TRBJ1-2, with D tentatively TRBD1 (5 bases). V was pared by 2 bases and J by 4 bases, with 11 bases between. CDR1 and CDR2 (germline): LGHNA, YSLEER. The CDR3 covers 14 residues. As DNA, the CDR3 is TGCGCCAGCAGCCAATATACAGGCGCCTATGGCTACACCTTC. Protein: CASSQYTGAYGYTF.

The genes are TRBV6-5 and TRBJ1-4; 8 nucleotides align to TRBD1. Germline loops: CDR1 MNHEY, CDR2 SVGAGI. The trim removed 2 bases at V and 2 bases at J, leaving 1 base unmatched. The CDR3 totals 15 residues. CDR3 sequence (DNA): TGTGCCAGCAGTTACGACAGGGGCACTAATGAAAAACTGTTTTTT. It is translated as CASSYDRGTNEKLFF.

The V call is TRBV5-4, the J call TRBJ2-2; 8 positions agree with TRBD2. Germline V gene sequence: CDR1 SGHNT, CDR2 YYREEE (reference sequence). Losses at the gene ends were 1 base for V and 3 bases for J; bases not matched to a gene: 2. The CDR3 covers 15 residues. This chain's CDR3 is CASSLKLADTGELFF. DNA for the CDR3: TGTGCCAGCAGCTTGAAACTAGCGGACACCGGGGAGCTGTTTTTT. Full variable domain (rest looked up from reference TRBV5-4 and TRBJ2-2): ETGVTQSPTHLIKTRGQQVTLRCSSQSGHNTVSWYQQALGQGPQFIFQYYREEENGRGNFPPRFSGLQFPNYSSELNVNALELDDSALYLCASSLKLADTGELFFGEGSRLTVL.

The table lists this clone with a few counts. The rearrangement links TRBV29-1 to TRBJ2-7; D possibly corresponds to TRBD1 (5 bases). The V gene lost 7 bases and the J gene lost 1 base, with 11 bases spanning the gap. The CDR3 spans 12 residues. Looked up from germline, CDR1 is SQVTM and CDR2 is ANQGSEA. The CDR3 loop reads CSARRGSYEQYF. As DNA, the CDR3 is TGCAGCGCCCGAAGGGGATCCTACGAGCAGTACTTC.